One and the same sample provided the 19 T cell receptor beta chains below, sequenced in a study of glioma-infiltrating T cells after dendritic cell vaccination. The table came from immunoSEQ multiplex PCR; TCRdb's copy has only in-frame clones and leaves some out. The data show tens of thousands of clones, with about four fifths seen just once and roughly 7.9% held by the top ten. Sequenced material: blood, taken before dendritic cell vaccination. The receptors here all came from a human donor with glioblastoma.

The J gene is TRBJ1-4, the V gene TRBV6-5, with 11 bases fitting TRBD1. CDR1 is MNHEY and CDR2 is SVGAGI in the germline V gene. The CDR3 loop spans 15 amino acids. The V gene end was trimmed by 6 bases and the J gene end by 8 bases; junction bases not matched to a gene: 8. Here the CDR3 reads CASSPTDRGLEKLFF. The CDR3 region has the DNA TGTGCCAGCAGCCCCACGGACAGGGGGCTGGAAAAACTGTTTTTT.

The chain recombines TRBV4-2 with TRBJ1-2, with D hard to call. This CDR3 has 13 amino acids. Deletions cut 1 base from V and 8 bases from J, with 11 bases between. Germline lookup yields CDR1 LGHNA and CDR2 YNFKEQ. This CDR3 reads CASSQGLIYGYTF. As DNA, the CDR3 is TGTGCCAGCAGCCAAGGACTTATATACGGCTACACCTTC.

This clone was found once. V usage is TRBV9 and J usage is TRBJ2-3, with D maybe TRBD1 (6 bases). Germline-derived CDR1 and CDR2 are SGDLS and YYNGEE. The CDR3 loop spans 15 amino acids. The ends were cut back, 6 bases at V and 0 bases at J, with 14 bases in the middle. CDR3 nucleotide sequence: TGTGCCAGCAACCCCGGGACAAATAGCACAGATACGCAGTATTTT. Its translation: CASNPGTNSTDTQYF.

V gene TRBV5-6 combines with J gene TRBJ1-1, with D possibly TRBD1 on 5 matching bases. The germline V gene encodes CDR1 SGHDT and CDR2 YYEEEE. V was trimmed by 2 bases and J by 5 bases, leaving 19 bases between them. The CDR3 totals 16 residues. This CDR3 is CASSFDQGGSATEAFF. CDR3 DNA: TGTGCCAGCAGCTTTGATCAGGGCGGGAGTGCTACTGAAGCTTTCTTT.

The V and J genes are TRBV19 and TRBJ1-2; D perhaps matches TRBD1 (5 bases). Trimming shortened V by 6 bases and J by 4 bases, and 15 bases separated the two germline ends. Germline V gene sequence: CDR1 LNHDA, CDR2 SQIVND (reference sequence). There are 14 residues in the CDR3. The CDR3 DNA is TGTGCCAGTAGCGCAGGGAAGACCACCTATGGCTACACCTTC. This sequence encodes CASSAGKTTYGYTF.

The V gene is TRBV6-1, the J gene TRBJ1-5; 9 nucleotides match TRBD1. There are 17 residues in the CDR3. Germline values: CDR1 MNHNS, CDR2 SASEGT. The junction had 12 bases not matched to a gene; V was cut back by 4 bases and J by 5 bases. Here the CDR3 DNA reads TGTGCCAGCAGTGTCCTGGGGGGACAGGGAATGGATCAGCCCCAGCATTTT. Translated: CASSVLGGQGMDQPQHF.

The gene calls are TRBV29-1 and TRBJ1-2, with 7 bases that match TRBD1. Germline V lookup: CDR1 SQVTM, CDR2 ANQGSEA. CDR3 length equals 13 residues. V trimming: 7 bases; J trimming: 2 bases; junction bases outside the gene matches: 7. CDR3 DNA sequence: TGCAGCGGTGGGACAGATACCAACTATGGCTACACCTTC. Protein sequence: CSGGTDTNYGYTF.

This chain connects TRBV9 to TRBJ1-2, with 8 nucleotides matching TRBD1. V lost 1 base and J lost 6; bases outside the gene matches: 2. Germline V CDR1 and CDR2: SGDLS, YYNGEE. This CDR3 region has 13 residues. Here the CDR3 reads CASSVLTGDGYTF. CDR3 DNA sequence: TGTGCCAGCAGCGTATTGACAGGGGATGGCTACACCTTC.

This clone is a singleton in its sample. The J gene is TRBJ2-5, the V gene TRBV7-6, with D possibly being TRBD2 (5 bases). The CDR3 is 18 amino acids. Trimming shortened V by 5 bases and J by 1 base, and 23 bases separated the two germline ends. CDR1 SGHVS and CDR2 FNYEAQ come from the germline V gene. The CDR3: CASSDMGWSRDRQETQYF. The CDR3 nucleotides are TGTGCCAGCAGCGATATGGGATGGTCCCGGGATCGCCAAGAGACCCAGTACTTC.

CDR3: CASSSDRGNTIYF. Written as DNA, the CDR3 is TGTGCCAGCAGTTCTGACAGGGGAAACACCATATATTTT. The V and J genes are TRBV11-2 and TRBJ1-3, with TRBD1 as a possible D gene (6 bases). From germline, CDR1 is SGHAT and CDR2 FQNNGV. Trimming took off 6 bases at V and 4 bases at J, with 10 bases between the two ends. This CDR3 has 13 amino acids.

This chain uses TRBV27 with TRBJ2-2, with 11 bases that match TRBD2. The CDR3 is 16 amino acids. Germline CDR1 reads MNHEY; CDR2 reads SMNVEV (reference sequence). The ends lost 4 bases at V and 6 bases at J; junction bases unmatched: 7. The CDR3 bases are TGTGCCAGCAGTTATTCTAGCGGGGGGATCTCCGGGGAGCTGTTTTTT. Its protein is CASSYSSGGISGELFF.

The CDR3 here is CASTHLGAPNTEAFF. CDR3 nucleotides: TGCGCCAGCACGCACTTAGGGGCCCCGAACACTGAAGCTTTCTTT. The chain joins TRBV5-1 to TRBJ1-1, with D maybe TRBD1 (5 bases). CDR1 and CDR2 (germline): SGHRS, YFSETQ. CDR3 length equals 15 residues. V dropped 6 bases and J dropped 1 base, with 16 bases sitting between them.

The chain's CDR3 is CASSPLRGQETQYF. Here the CDR3 DNA reads TGTGCCAGCAGCCCCTTGAGGGGGCAAGAGACCCAGTACTTC. This chain connects TRBV11-2 to TRBJ2-5; D may be TRBD1 (6 bases). The CDR3 is made up of 14 amino acids. Germline CDR1 and CDR2: SGHAT and FQNNGV. Trimming left V 5 bases short and J 2 bases short, with 12 bases between.

The chain has TRBV19 and TRBJ1-2; TRBD1 agrees at 12 bases. The V gene's germline CDR1 is LNHDA and CDR2 SQIVND (reference sequence). This CDR3 spans 17 amino acids. V shed 5 bases, J shed 4 bases, and the junction held 11 bases outside the gene matches. The CDR3 loop reads CASSPRPGQGATYGYTF. The CDR3 DNA is TGTGCCAGTAGTCCGAGACCGGGACAGGGGGCGACCTATGGCTACACCTTC.

The chain links TRBV9 to TRBJ2-2; possible D gene TRBD2, 7 bases. Germline V lookup: CDR1 SGDLS, CDR2 YYNGEE. V gave up 3 bases and J gave up 0 bases, with 12 bases separating them. This CDR3 is built from 16 residues. This chain's CDR3 is CASSDSGGANTGELFF. CDR3 DNA sequence: TGTGCCAGCAGCGACTCGGGGGGCGCGAACACCGGGGAGCTGTTTTTT.

This chain uses TRBV5-6 with TRBJ1-2; no reliable D call. Trimming left V 2 bases short and J 1 base short, with 6 bases between. Germline-derived CDR1 and CDR2 are SGHDT and YYEEEE. The CDR3 is 13 amino acids. The CDR3 protein is CASSFTNNYGYTF. As DNA, the CDR3 is TGTGCCAGCAGCTTTACAAATAACTATGGCTACACCTTC.

This clone appeared a few times. The V call is TRBV10-3, the J call TRBJ1-1; D is uncertain. Trimming took 2 bases from V and 6 from J, leaving 4 bases between them. Germline CDR1 ENHRY, CDR2 SYGVKD. This CDR3 has 11 residues. The CDR3 spells CAISEEAEAFF. CDR3 DNA sequence: TGTGCCATCAGTGAGGAGGCTGAAGCTTTCTTT.

The V call is TRBV2, the J call TRBJ2-5; 11 nucleotides line up with TRBD2. V shed 10 bases and J 1 base; nucleotides not matched to a gene: 5. Germline lookup yields CDR1 SNHLY and CDR2 FYNNEI. CDR3 length: 14 residues. The CDR3 region is CAITSGGRQETQYF. CDR3 sequence (DNA): TGTGCCATAACTAGCGGGGGACGCCAAGAGACCCAGTACTTC.

On this clone itself: The same CDR3 arises from other DNA sequences in this sample as well. The chain uses TRBV18 and TRBJ2-7; the match to TRBD1 covers 7 bases. Trimming at V came to 2 bases and at J to 3 bases, leaving 7 bases not matched to a gene. The CDR3 runs 15 residues. Per the germline V gene, CDR1 is KGHSH and CDR2 is LQKENI. The DNA of the CDR3 is TGTGCCAGCTCACCAGTTCGGGACAGCCTCTACGAGCAGTACTTC. This encodes CASSPVRDSLYEQYF.